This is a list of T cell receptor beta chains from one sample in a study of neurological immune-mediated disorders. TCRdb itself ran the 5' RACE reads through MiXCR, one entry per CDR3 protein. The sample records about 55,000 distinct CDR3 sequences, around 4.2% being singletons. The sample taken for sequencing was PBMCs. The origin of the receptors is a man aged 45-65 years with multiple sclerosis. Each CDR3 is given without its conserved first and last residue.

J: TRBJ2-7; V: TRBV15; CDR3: ATSQIPGLGYEQY
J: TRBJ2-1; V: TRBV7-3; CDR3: ASSGETGWGNNEQF
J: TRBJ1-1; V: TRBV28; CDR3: ASSFSGGEAF
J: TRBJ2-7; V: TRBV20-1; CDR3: SASAGPGEQY
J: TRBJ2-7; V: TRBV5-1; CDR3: ASSPGTGGDYEQY
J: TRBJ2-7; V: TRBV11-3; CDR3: AKLTPPGSYEQY
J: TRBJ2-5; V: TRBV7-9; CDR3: ASSLLLRETQY
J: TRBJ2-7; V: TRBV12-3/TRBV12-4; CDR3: ASSRGTGGYEQY
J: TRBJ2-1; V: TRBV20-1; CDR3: SASSSGSVYDEQF
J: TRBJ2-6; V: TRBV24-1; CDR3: ATSDLLGRGIGANVLT
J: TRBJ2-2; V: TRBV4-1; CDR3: ASSKPGTRAGGELF
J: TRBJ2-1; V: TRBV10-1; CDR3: ASKPGLAGSEQF
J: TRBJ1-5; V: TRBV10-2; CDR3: ASSVGQNHQPQH
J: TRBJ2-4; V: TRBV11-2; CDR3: ASSPQGWENIQY
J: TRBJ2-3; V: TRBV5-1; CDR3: ASSLIGVSTDTQY
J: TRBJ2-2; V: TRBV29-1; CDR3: SVVNTGELF
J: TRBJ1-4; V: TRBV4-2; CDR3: ASSQVFKGDEKLF
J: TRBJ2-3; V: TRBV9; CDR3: ASSVGGGAVTDTQY
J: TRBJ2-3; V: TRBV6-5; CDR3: ASSTRSPHTDTQY
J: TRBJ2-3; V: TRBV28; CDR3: ASSSTGTSSFADTQY
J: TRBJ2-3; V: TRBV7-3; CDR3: ASSSETDTQY
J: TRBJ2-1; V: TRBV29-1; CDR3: SVGGPAGSSYNEQF
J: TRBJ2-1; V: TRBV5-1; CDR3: ASSQSGAGGNEQF
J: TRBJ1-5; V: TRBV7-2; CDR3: ASSLAHRRGQPQN
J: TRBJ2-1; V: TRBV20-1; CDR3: SARVLAGKNEQF
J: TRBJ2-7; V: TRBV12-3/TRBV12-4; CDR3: ASSLSAGGTYEQY
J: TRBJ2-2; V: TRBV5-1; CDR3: ASSLKAAETGELF
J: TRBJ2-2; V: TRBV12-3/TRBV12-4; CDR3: ASSFPPQQGYTGELF
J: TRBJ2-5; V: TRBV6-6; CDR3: ASRQGSIETQY
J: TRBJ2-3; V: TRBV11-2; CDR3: ASSLVDTQY
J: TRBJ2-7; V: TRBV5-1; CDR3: ASRLAGEQY
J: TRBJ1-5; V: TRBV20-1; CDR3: SARYGTENQPQH
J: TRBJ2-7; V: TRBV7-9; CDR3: ASSLFGEQY
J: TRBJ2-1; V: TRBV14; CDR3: ASSPLKLAGAYNEQF
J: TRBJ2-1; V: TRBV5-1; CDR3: ASSLADRDIEQF
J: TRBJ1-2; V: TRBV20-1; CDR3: SAREGGPGPAYGYT
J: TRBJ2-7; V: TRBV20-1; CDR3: SATMQDPLGEQY